This TCR beta chain originates from a study of a mutant IDH1 vaccine in newly diagnosed glioma (dated by TCRdb to the early 2020s). Study-wide context: Eight vaccinations were administered to patients in weeks 1, 3, 5, 7, 11, 15, 19 and 23, corresponding to visits V03 through V10. Vaccination began 4-6 weeks after radiotherapy alone, or alongside temozolomide cycles in the chemotherapy-containing groups. Of the 25 to 40 treated patients, 62.5% were male and approximately 40% were female, and the mean age was around 40 years. Prior to enrollment, standard therapy consisting of radiotherapy alone, temozolomide alone, or radiochemotherapy with temozolomide had been administered to patients, with the combination being received by most patients. Peripheral blood was drawn at six visits: V03 (baseline), V05, V07, V10, V12 and V13. For exploratory analyses, longitudinal TCRB deep sequencing was carried out in around 26 treated patients wherever samples were available.

There are a few counts of this clone. It lacks a known antigen. Base quality data are lacking; no much larger clone is found one base away. The protocol used for the library was the immunoSEQ multiplex PCR assay. Rearranged TCR beta chain sequences were amplified with the hsTCRB Kit following the manufacturer's protocol. An Illumina MiSeq was used to sequence the TCRB libraries. As for the original processing: Demultiplexing, trimming and gene mapping were performed with the kit vendor's proprietary platform. The table was pulled from immuneACCESS by TCRdb, which kept in-frame rearrangements only. Such tables lose some clones; where checked, under half of the loss comes from unresolved V genes, and the rest has no known cause. That table furnishes V, J and clone size, whereas the DNA furnished D and trimming. This sample lists tens of thousands of clones; roughly 73% were detected once. Clones ranked in the top ten supply about 1.8% of the sample.

Results and caveats for the whole study, not just this receptor: The authors noted that analyses of patient blood samples could not be reproduced because of sample limitations. Changes in the top peripheral T cell clonotypes picked up by TCRB sequencing did not appear to be linked to pseudoprogression. Immune responses induced by the vaccine were seen in roughly 92% of patients across multiple MHC alleles. Availability determined which PBMC samples were chosen for TCRB deep sequencing.

The intended sense of this specimen's time point label: week 5, during vaccination. Every vaccine dose consisted of 300 ug of a 20-mer mutant IDH1 peptide in Montanide, administered subcutaneously together with topical imiquimod. Donors had newly diagnosed WHO grade 3 or 4 IDH1-mutant astrocytomas with loss of nuclear ATRX. The samples were drawn from NOA16, a multicentre, single-arm, open-label phase I trial in Germany that tested a mutant IDH1 peptide vaccine in humans for the first time. Genomic DNA for TCRB sequencing was extracted from EDTA blood using the DNeasy Blood and Tissue Kit. The germline V gene sets CDR1 to SQVTM and CDR2 to ANQGSEA. V is cut by 0 bases and J by 11 bases, and the space between the germline ends is 10 bases. The CDR3 has 12 amino acids, counting the end cysteine and phenylalanine. The entry retains the CDR3 DNA only, 36 bases that are in frame from base 1.

This TCR came from a woman aged 40 to 50 with glioma. Rearrangement joined TRBV29-1 to TRBJ1-4; D gene: possibly TRBD1, on 5 matching bases. Source: PBMCs, taken from a glioma patient whose treatment included an IDH1 peptide vaccine. Here the CDR3 is given as CSVEDGGTKLFF. The DNA sequence is given as TGCAGCGTTGAAGATGGGGGGACCAAACTGTTTTTT.